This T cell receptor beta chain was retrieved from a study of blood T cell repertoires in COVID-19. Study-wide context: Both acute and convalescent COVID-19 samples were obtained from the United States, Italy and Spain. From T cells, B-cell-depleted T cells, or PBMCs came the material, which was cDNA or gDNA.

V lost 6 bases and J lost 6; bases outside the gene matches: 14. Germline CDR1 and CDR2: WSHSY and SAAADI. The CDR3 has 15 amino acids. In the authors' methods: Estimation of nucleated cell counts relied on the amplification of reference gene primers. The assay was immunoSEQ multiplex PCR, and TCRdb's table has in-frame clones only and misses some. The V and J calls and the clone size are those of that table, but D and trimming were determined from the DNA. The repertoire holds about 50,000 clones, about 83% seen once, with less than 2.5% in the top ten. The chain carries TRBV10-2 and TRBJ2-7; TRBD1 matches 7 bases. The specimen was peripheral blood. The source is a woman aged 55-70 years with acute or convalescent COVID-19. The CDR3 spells CASSSTGEGYREQYF. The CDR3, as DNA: TGCGCCAGCAGCAGCACAGGGGAAGGGTATCGCGAGCAGTACTTC.